These T cell receptor beta chains were read from a single sample in a study of STAT5B mutations in CD4+ large granular lymphocyte leukemia. Produced via immunoSEQ multiplex PCR; TCRdb's table is partial and in-frame only. Seen here are 4,500 to 5,000 clones, roughly 75% observed once, and the top ten hold approximately 8.4%. The sequencing sample was made of PBMCs. The receptors come from an older man with CD4+ T-cell large granular lymphocyte leukemia. Each CDR3 is given with its conserved first and last residue. The D gene is left open where the match is weak. Rows give clone size only sometimes, using once, few, many, or a class for an expanded clone.

v_call,d_call,clone_size,j_call,cdr3_aa,cdr3_nt
TRBV5-1,-,-,TRBJ2-3,CVSSQGSGISDTQYF,TGCGTTAGCAGCCAGGGGAGTGGTATCTCAGATACGCAGTATTTT
TRBV10-1,TRBD1,-,TRBJ2-5,CASSGQGQETQYF,TGCGCCAGCAGTGGACAGGGGCAAGAGACCCAGTACTTC
TRBV9,-,few,TRBJ2-5,CASSVEETQYF,TGTGCCAGCAGCGTAGAAGAGACCCAGTACTTC
TRBV7-8,-,-,TRBJ1-2,CASRQMGVTHGVYTF,TGTGCCAGCAGGCAGATGGGAGTCACACATGGCGTCTACACCTTC
TRBV30,TRBD1,-,TRBJ2-2,CAWAGQGDTGELFF,TGTGCCTGGGCCGGACAGGGAGACACCGGGGAGCTGTTTTTT
TRBV30,TRBD2,once,TRBJ2-5,CAWGLAGVGETQYF,TGTGCCTGGGGACTAGCGGGAGTGGGAGAGACCCAGTACTTC
TRBV29-1,-,-,TRBJ2-7,CSVEGSGYEQYF,TGCAGCGTTGAAGGGTCGGGCTACGAGCAGTACTTC
TRBV6-6,-,few,TRBJ2-7,CASRTLLSEQYF,TGTGCCAGCAGGACTCTCTTAAGCGAGCAGTACTTC
TRBV27,TRBD1,-,TRBJ1-4,CASTGTATNEKLFF,TGTGCCTCGACCGGGACAGCAACTAATGAAAAACTGTTTTTT
TRBV10-3,-,-,TRBJ1-2,CAISARETGTNYGYTF,TGTGCCATCAGTGCCAGGGAGACAGGAACTAACTATGGCTACACCTTC
TRBV5-1,-,-,TRBJ2-2,CASSSYRESGELFF,TGCGCCAGCAGCTCCTACAGGGAGAGCGGGGAGCTGTTTTTT
TRBV7-8,TRBD1,-,TRBJ2-2,CASSSGTANTGELFF,TGTGCCAGCAGCTCCGGGACAGCCAACACCGGGGAGCTGTTTTTT
TRBV6-6,TRBD1,-,TRBJ1-1,CASSYGTGGGTEAFF,TGTGCCAGCAGTTACGGGACAGGTGGGGGGACTGAAGCTTTCTTT
TRBV27,TRBD2,-,TRBJ2-5,CASSFHAGGQETQYF,TGTGCCAGCAGTTTCCATGCGGGAGGCCAAGAGACCCAGTACTTC
TRBV28,TRBD1,-,TRBJ2-7,CASRTRQGASEQYF,TGTGCCAGCAGAACAAGACAGGGGGCGAGCGAGCAGTACTTC
TRBV29-1,-,-,TRBJ2-5,CSVAPGSRETQYF,TGCAGCGTAGCCCCGGGGTCCCGGGAGACCCAGTACTTC
TRBV7-8,TRBD2,-,TRBJ2-1,CASSLVWGGDEQFF,TGTGCCAGCAGCTTAGTTTGGGGGGGAGATGAGCAGTTCTTC
TRBV5-6,-,once,TRBJ2-3,CASSLYTDTQYF,TGTGCCAGCAGCTTGTATACAGATACGCAGTATTTT
TRBV5-1,-,-,TRBJ2-2,CASSFAHTGELFF,TGCGCCAGCAGCTTTGCCCACACCGGGGAGCTGTTTTTT
TRBV29-1,TRBD1,-,TRBJ1-2,CSVVTGGSGYTF,TGCAGCGTTGTTACAGGGGGAAGTGGCTACACCTTC
TRBV2,-,-,TRBJ2-4,CASRRRGTNQAKNIQYF,TGTGCCAGCCGACGAAGGGGAACCAACCAAGCCAAAAACATTCAGTACTTC
TRBV5-8,TRBD2,-,TRBJ2-5,CASSLVLAGGRPDF,TGTGCCAGCAGCTTGGTTCTAGCGGGAGGCCGTCCCGACTTC
TRBV5-1,TRBD2,few,TRBJ2-1,CASSLSAAGGAYNEQFF,TGCGCCAGCAGCTTGTCGGCAGCGGGAGGGGCCTACAATGAGCAGTTCTTC
TRBV12-5,TRBD2,-,TRBJ2-1,CASGLWRPGEVSGRGGSYNEQFF,TGTGCTAGTGGTTTGTGGCGGCCAGGGGAGGTTAGCGGGAGGGGGGGCTCCTACAATGAGCAGTTCTTC
TRBV28,-,-,TRBJ2-5,CAAQGEGWETQYF,TGTGCCGCCCAGGGGGAGGGATGGGAGACCCAGTACTTC
TRBV7-9,-,-,TRBJ1-2,CASSDRGFYGYTF,TGTGCCAGCAGCGACCGGGGGTTCTATGGCTACACCTTC
TRBV6-5,-,-,TRBJ2-3,CASRLGLSTDTQYF,TGTGCCAGCAGACTCGGACTGAGCACAGATACGCAGTATTTT
TRBV10-1,-,-,TRBJ2-1,CASSLGGYNEQFF,TGCGCCAGCTCCCTTGGGGGCTACAATGAGCAGTTCTTC
TRBV5-4,-,-,TRBJ2-3,CASSRRWGPGDGDTQYF,TGTGCCAGCAGCCGTCGGTGGGGGCCAGGGGATGGAGATACGCAGTATTTT
TRBV5-8,-,-,TRBJ2-5,CASFLDMGVETQYF,TGTGCCAGCTTCCTTGACATGGGCGTGGAGACCCAGTACTTC
TRBV5-1,TRBD2,once,TRBJ2-5,CASSYSSGTQETQYF,TGCGCCAGCAGCTACTCTAGCGGGACTCAAGAGACCCAGTACTTC
TRBV6-4,TRBD1,-,TRBJ2-2,CASSPQGAIPGELFF,TGTGCCAGCAGCCCCCAGGGGGCAATTCCCGGGGAGCTGTTTTTT
TRBV5-1,TRBD2,-,TRBJ2-2,CASSKGLAEANTGELFF,TGCGCCAGCAGCAAAGGACTAGCGGAAGCGAACACCGGGGAGCTGTTTTTT
TRBV7-9,-,few,TRBJ2-2,CASSLYSTGELFF,TGTGCCAGCAGCTTATACAGCACCGGGGAGCTGTTTTTT
TRBV6-6,TRBD2,once,TRBJ2-2,CATGTSGTGELFF,TGTGCCACCGGGACTAGCGGCACCGGGGAGCTGTTTTTT
TRBV25-1,-,-,TRBJ2-2,CASSEFQGPGELFF,TGTGCCAGCAGTGAATTCCAGGGTCCCGGGGAGCTGTTTTTT
TRBV6-1,-,-,TRBJ1-1,CASSMGGTEAFF,TGTGCCAGCAGTATGGGTGGAACTGAAGCTTTCTTT
TRBV20-1,-,-,TRBJ2-1,CSARPDRSLF,TGCAGTGCTAGACCAGACAGGTCCCTCTTC
TRBV6-1,-,-,TRBJ2-3,CASSGYFTQYF,TGTGCCAGCAGTGGATACTTTACGCAGTATTTT
TRBV5-1,-,-,TRBJ1-4,CASTSTGEGEKLFF,TGCGCCAGCACCTCGACAGGAGAGGGTGAAAAACTGTTTTTT
TRBV6-1,TRBD2,-,TRBJ2-7,CASSLQREGLMQYF,TGTGCCAGCAGTCTCCAGCGGGAGGGCCTTATGCAGTACTTC
TRBV5-1,-,-,TRBJ2-1,CASSSSLFSSYNEQFF,TGCGCCAGCAGCTCCTCTCTGTTCAGCTCCTACAATGAGCAGTTCTTC
TRBV30,TRBD1,-,TRBJ2-7,CAWSVSGQGYEQYF,TGTGCCTGGAGTGTATCGGGACAGGGCTACGAGCAGTACTTC
TRBV5-4,TRBD2,-,TRBJ2-5,CASSPVKREGRGQYF,TGTGCCAGCAGCCCGGTAAAGCGGGAGGGTCGCGGGCAGTACTTC
TRBV18,-,-,TRBJ1-4,CASSLSGEKLFF,TGTGCCAGCTCACTCTCCGGAGAAAAACTGTTTTTT
TRBV7-9,-,-,TRBJ1-4,CASSSRGGGQDEKLFF,TGTGCCAGCAGCTCCCGAGGAGGGGGTCAGGATGAAAAACTGTTTTTT
TRBV11-3,-,-,TRBJ2-3,CASSLDENRDTQYF,TGTGCCAGCAGCTTAGACGAGAATCGAGATACGCAGTATTTT
TRBV27,TRBD1,few,TRBJ1-3,CASSSLDRGAGNTIYF,TGTGCCAGCAGTTCCCTGGACAGGGGGGCTGGAAACACCATATATTTT
TRBV6-6,-,-,TRBJ2-1,CASSYSPDGRAGGGFF,TGTGCCAGCAGTTACAGCCCCGACGGGCGGGCGGGTGGTGGGTTCTTC
TRBV5-1,TRBD1,-,TRBJ2-3,CASRLPGGETDTQYF,TGCGCCAGCAGACTCCCAGGGGGCGAAACAGATACGCAGTATTTT
TRBV2,TRBD1,-,TRBJ2-1,CASSYTRTGEQFF,TGTGCCAGCAGCTACACCAGGACAGGAGAGCAGTTCTTC
TRBV5-1,-,-,TRBJ2-7,CASSSTAGLYEQYF,TGCGCCAGCAGCTCGACGGCCGGGCTATACGAGCAGTACTTC